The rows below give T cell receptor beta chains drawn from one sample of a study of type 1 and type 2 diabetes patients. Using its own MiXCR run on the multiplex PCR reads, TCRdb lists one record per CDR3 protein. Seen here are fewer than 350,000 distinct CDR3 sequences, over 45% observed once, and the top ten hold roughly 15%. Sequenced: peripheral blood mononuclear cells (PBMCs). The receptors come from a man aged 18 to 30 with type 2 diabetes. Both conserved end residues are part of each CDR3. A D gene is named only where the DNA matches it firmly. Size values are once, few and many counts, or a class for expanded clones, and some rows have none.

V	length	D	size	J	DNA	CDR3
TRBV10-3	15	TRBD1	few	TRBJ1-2	TGTGCCATCATTGAGGAACAGGGGGCTAACTATGGCTACACCTTC	CAIIEEQGANYGYTF
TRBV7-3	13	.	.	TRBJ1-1	TGTGCCAGCAGCTTAGACCGGGGCGCTGAAGCTTTCTTT	CASSLDRGAEAFF
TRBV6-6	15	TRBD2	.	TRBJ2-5	TGTGCCAGCAGGCCATTAGCGGGAATCGAAGAGACCCAGTACTTC	CASRPLAGIEETQYF
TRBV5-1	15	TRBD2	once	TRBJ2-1	TGCGCCAGCAGCCAGGGGCTAGCGGGAGGCAATGAGCAGTTCTTC	CASSQGLAGGNEQFF
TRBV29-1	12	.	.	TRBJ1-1	TGCAGCGTTGATTGGATGAACACTGAAGCTTTCTTT	CSVDWMNTEAFF
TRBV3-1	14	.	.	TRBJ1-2	TGTGCCAGCAGCCAAGATAACAGTCTCTATGGCTACACCTTC	CASSQDNSLYGYTF
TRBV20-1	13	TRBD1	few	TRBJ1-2	TGCAGTGCGGCCCAGGGGGTGAGCTATGGCTACACCTTC	CSAAQGVSYGYTF
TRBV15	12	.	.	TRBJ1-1	TGTGCCACCAGCAGAGATGTCGCTGAAGCTTTCTTT	CATSRDVAEAFF
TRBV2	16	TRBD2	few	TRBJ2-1	TGTGCCAGCAGCGCACTTGCGGGAGGACGCTACAATGAGCAGTTCTTC	CASSALAGGRYNEQFF
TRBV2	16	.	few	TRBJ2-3	TGTGCCAGCAGTGAGGGCAGGGCTCTTAGCACAGATACGCAGTATTTT	CASSEGRALSTDTQYF
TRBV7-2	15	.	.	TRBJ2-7	TGTGCCAGCAGCTTAGACTCACGCGCAACCTACAAGCAGTACTTC	CASSLDSRATYKQYF
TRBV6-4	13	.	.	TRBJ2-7	TGTGCCAGCAGTCGGGGGAGGTGGGACGAGCAGTACTTC	CASSRGRWDEQYF
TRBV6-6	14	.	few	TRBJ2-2	TGTGCCAGCAGTCTAGGGACGAACACCGGGGAGCTGTTTTTT	CASSLGTNTGELFF
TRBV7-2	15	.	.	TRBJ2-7	TGTGCCAGCAGCTTAGTGAAGCGGATCGTCTACGAGCAGTACTTC	CASSLVKRIVYEQYF
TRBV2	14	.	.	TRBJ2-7	TGTGCCAGCGAAGGCCAGGGGAGTTCGAATGAGCAGTACTTC	CASEGQGSSNEQYF
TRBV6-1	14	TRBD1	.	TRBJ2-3	TGCGCCAGCACGGACAGGAAGATCATAGATACGCAGTATTTT	CASTDRKIIDTQYF
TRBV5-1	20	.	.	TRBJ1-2	TGCGCCAGCAGCACTATCACCGGGTCGGGCAGACGCGTTACCCACTATGGCTACACCTTC	CASSTITGSGRRVTHYGYTF
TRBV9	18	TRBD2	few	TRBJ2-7	TGTGCCAGCAGCCCCGGGACTAGCGGGAGGGCCTTAGGGTACGAGCAGTACTTC	CASSPGTSGRALGYEQYF
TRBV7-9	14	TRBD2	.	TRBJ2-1	TGTGCCAGCAAGGAGGGAGGGAACTACAATGAGCAGTTCTTC	CASKEGGNYNEQFF
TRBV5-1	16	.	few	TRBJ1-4	TGCGCCAGCAGCTTGGCCGGAGGGTTAACTAATGAAAAACTGTTTTTT	CASSLAGGLTNEKLFF
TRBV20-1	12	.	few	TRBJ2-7	TGCAGTGCTAGTGGACGGTTCTACGAGCAGTACTTC	CSASGRFYEQYF
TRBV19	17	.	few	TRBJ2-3	TGTGCCAGTAGTATTCGCCCCTTTGGCGGTCCCACAGATACGCAGTATTTT	CASSIRPFGGPTDTQYF
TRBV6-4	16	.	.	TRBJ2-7	TGTGCCAGCTCACCGATCCGAACAATCGCACCCTACGAGCAGTACTTC	CASSPIRTIAPYEQYF
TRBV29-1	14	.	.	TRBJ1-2	TGCAGCGTTGAGACCCACACAGGAGACTATGGCTACACCTTC	CSVETHTGDYGYTF
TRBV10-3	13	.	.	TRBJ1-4	TGTGCCACCTCCCCCGGTCCTAATGAAAAACTGTTTTTT	CATSPGPNEKLFF
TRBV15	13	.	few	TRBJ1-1	TGTGCCACCAGCGAGGGAGGGCGCACTGAAGCTTTCTTT	CATSEGGRTEAFF
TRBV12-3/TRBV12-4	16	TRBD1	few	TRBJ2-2	TGTGCCAGCAGTCCGACAGGGGCAGTGGCAGAAAGGAAGCTGTTTTTT	CASSPTGAVAERKLFF
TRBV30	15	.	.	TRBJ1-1	TGTGCCTGGAGTAACTGGGGGGGGGTGAACACTGAAGCTTTCTTT	CAWSNWGGVNTEAFF
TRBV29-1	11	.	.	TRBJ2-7	TGCAGCGTTGCAGAAGGGTCCGAGCAGTACTTC	CSVAEGSEQYF
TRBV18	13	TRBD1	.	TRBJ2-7	TGTGCCAGCTCCCCGGGACAGGGTAACGAGCAGTACTTC	CASSPGQGNEQYF
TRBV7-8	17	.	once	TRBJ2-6	TGTGCCAGCAGCTTAGGTCCAGGGACCTCTGGGGCCGACGTCCTGACTTTC	CASSLGPGTSGADVLTF
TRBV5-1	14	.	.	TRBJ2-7	TGCGCCAGCAGCTTGGACGGCAGGGGCTACGAGCAGTGCTTC	CASSLDGRGYEQCF
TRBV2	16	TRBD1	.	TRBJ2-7	TGTGCCAGCAGTGCACTGGGATGGGACAGCTCCTACGAGCAGTACTTC	CASSALGWDSSYEQYF
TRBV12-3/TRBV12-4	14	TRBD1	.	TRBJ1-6	TGTGCCAGCAGGCGGGACAGCTATAATTCACCCCTCCACTTT	CASRRDSYNSPLHF
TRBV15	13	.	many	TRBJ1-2	TGTGCCACCAGCAGAGAAGGGTTCTTGGGCTACACCTTC	CATSREGFLGYTF
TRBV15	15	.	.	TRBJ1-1	TGTGCCACCAGCAGAAGACAGGTAGGGAACACTGAAGCTTTCTTT	CATSRRQVGNTEAFF
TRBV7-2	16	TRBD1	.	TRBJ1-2	TGTGCCAGTAGCCTCATGACTGGGACAGCTGACTATGGCTACACCTTC	CASSLMTGTADYGYTF
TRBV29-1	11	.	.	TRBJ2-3	TGCAGCGTTGCCGATACAGATACGCAGTATTTT	CSVADTDTQYF
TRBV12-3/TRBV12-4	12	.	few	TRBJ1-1	TGTGCCAGCAGTCTCCAGGGCACTGAAGCTTTCTTT	CASSLQGTEAFF
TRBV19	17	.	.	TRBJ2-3	TGTGCCAGTAGTCCCAGCCCCGGGCGTCAGGACACAGATACGCAGTATTTT	CASSPSPGRQDTDTQYF
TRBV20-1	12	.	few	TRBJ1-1	TGCAGTGCTCGACAGAGGAACACTGAAGCTTTCTTT	CSARQRNTEAFF
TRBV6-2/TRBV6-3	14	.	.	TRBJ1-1	TGTGCCAGCAGTTTAAGCCTTCTGAACACTGAAGCTTTCTTT	CASSLSLLNTEAFF
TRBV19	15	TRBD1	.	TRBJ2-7	TGTGCCAGTAGTATAGGTGGGACAGGATTCTACGAGCTGTACTTC	CASSIGGTGFYELYF
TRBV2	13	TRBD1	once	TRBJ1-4	TGTGCCAGCCGGGACAGAGACAATGAAAAACTGTTTTTT	CASRDRDNEKLFF
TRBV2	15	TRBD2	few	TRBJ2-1	TGTGCCAGCAGCCCTAGCGGGGGCCCAAGGGGGGAGCAGTTCTTC	CASSPSGGPRGEQFF
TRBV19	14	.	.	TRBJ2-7	TGTGCCAGTAGTATGGGGTTGAGCTCCTACGAGCAGTACTTC	CASSMGLSSYEQYF
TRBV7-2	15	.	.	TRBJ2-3	TGTGCCAGCAGCTTAATCCTAGTCCGCGCAGATACGCAGTATTTT	CASSLILVRADTQYF
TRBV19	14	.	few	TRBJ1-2	TGTGCCAGTAGTATGGTAGGGGACGCGTATGGCTACACCTTC	CASSMVGDAYGYTF
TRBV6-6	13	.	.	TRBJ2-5	TGTGCCAGCAGTAGCCGACAGGATGAGACCCAGTACTTC	CASSSRQDETQYF
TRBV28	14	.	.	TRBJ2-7	TGTGCCAGCAGGGGGTCAGGGTCGCACTACGAGCAGTACTTC	CASRGSGSHYEQYF
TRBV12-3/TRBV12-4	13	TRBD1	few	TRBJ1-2	TGTGCCAGCAGTGACAGGGTTCCCTATGGCTACACCTTC	CASSDRVPYGYTF
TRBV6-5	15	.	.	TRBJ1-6	TGTGCCAGCAGTTTCGGTCAGGGGCTTATTTCACCCCTCCACTTT	CASSFGQGLISPLHF
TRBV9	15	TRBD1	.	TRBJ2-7	TGTGCCAGCAGCTTGGGACAGGGGGACTCCTACGAGCAGTACTTC	CASSLGQGDSYEQYF
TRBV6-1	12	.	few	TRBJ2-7	TGTGCCAGTCAGCAGGGATCCTACGAGCAGTACTTC	CASQQGSYEQYF